This TCR beta chain was recovered during a study of spatial heterogeneity in lung cancer. As to time point: sample taken at primary tumor resection. TCRdb recomputed calls from the 5' RACE reads with MiXCR, one row per CDR3 protein. Found here are approximately 6,800 distinct CDR3 sequences, 13% of them singletons; the top ten hold about 8.5%. CDR3 length equals 13 residues. In germline, CDR1 is MNHNS, CDR2 SASEGT. V lost 4 bases and J 3 bases, leaving 7 bases between the germline ends. By frequency in the sample, this clonotype is medium-sized (0.01 to 0.1%). Its target is not known. Study outcomes and limitations: Tumors with more nonsynonymous mutations had more expanded intratumoral alpha and beta TCRs.

Sequencing used lung tumor tissue, obtained at surgery. The chain is built from TRBV6-1 and TRBJ1-5; D is uncertain. This receptor was taken from a male donor with early-stage non-small cell lung cancer. CDR3 DNA: TGTGCCAGCAGTGTTAGATACAATCAGCCCCAGCATTTT. Translation: CASSVRYNQPQHF.